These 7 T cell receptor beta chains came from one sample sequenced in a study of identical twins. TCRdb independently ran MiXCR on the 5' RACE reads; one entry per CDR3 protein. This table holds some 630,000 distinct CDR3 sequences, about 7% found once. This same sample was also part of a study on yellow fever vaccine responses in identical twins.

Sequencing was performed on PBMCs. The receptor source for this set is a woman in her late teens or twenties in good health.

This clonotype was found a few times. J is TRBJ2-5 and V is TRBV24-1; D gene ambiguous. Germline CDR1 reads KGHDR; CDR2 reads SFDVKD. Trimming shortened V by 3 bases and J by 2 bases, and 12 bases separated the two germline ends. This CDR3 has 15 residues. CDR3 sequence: CATSDRFGLQETQYF. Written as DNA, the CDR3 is TGTGCCACCAGTGATAGGTTCGGATTACAAGAGACCCAGTACTTC.

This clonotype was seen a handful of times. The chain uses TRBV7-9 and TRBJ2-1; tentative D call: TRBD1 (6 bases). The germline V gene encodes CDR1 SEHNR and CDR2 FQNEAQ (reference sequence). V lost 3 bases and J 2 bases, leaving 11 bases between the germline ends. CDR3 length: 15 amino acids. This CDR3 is CASSLDSLPYNEQFF. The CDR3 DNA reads TGTGCCAGCAGCTTGGACAGCCTGCCCTACAATGAGCAGTTCTTC. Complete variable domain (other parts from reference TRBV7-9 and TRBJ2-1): DTGVSQNPRHKITKRGQNVTFRCDPISEHNRLYWYRQTLGQGPEFLTYFQNEAQLEKSRLLSDRFSAERPKGSFSTLEIQRTEQGDSAMYLCASSLDSLPYNEQFFGPGTRLTVL.

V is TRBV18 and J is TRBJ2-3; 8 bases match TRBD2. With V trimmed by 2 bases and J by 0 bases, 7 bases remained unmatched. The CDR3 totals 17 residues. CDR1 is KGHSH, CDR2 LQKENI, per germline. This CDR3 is CASSPDTSGLSTDTQYF. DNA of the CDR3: TGTGCCAGCTCACCAGACACTAGCGGCCTCAGCACAGATACGCAGTATTTT.

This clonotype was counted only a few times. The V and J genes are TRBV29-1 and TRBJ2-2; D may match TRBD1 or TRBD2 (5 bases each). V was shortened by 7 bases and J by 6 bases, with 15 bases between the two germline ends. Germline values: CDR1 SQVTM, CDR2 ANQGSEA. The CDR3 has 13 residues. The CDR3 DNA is TGCAGCGGGAGGCAGGGCGTGGCCGGGGAGCTGTTTTTT. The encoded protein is CSGRQGVAGELFF.

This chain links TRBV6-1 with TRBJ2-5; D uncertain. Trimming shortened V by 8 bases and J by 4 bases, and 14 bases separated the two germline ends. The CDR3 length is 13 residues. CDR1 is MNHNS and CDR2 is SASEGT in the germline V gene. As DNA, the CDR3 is TGTGCCAGCCGGAACCTTACTCGAGAGACCCAGTACTTC. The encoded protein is CASRNLTRETQYF.

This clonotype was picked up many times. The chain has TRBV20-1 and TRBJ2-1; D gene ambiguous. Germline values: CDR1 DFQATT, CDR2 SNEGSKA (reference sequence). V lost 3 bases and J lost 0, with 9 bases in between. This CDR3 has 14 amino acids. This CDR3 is CSASLESSYNEQFF. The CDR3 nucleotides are TGCAGTGCTAGTCTCGAAAGCTCCTACAATGAGCAGTTCTTC.

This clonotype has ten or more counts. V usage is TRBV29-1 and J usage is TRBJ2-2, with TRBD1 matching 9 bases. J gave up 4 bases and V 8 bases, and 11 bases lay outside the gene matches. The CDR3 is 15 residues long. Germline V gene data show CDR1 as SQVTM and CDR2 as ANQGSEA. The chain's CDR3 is CSIRDRDISTGELFF. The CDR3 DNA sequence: TGCAGCATCCGGGACAGGGATATTAGCACCGGGGAGCTGTTTTTT.